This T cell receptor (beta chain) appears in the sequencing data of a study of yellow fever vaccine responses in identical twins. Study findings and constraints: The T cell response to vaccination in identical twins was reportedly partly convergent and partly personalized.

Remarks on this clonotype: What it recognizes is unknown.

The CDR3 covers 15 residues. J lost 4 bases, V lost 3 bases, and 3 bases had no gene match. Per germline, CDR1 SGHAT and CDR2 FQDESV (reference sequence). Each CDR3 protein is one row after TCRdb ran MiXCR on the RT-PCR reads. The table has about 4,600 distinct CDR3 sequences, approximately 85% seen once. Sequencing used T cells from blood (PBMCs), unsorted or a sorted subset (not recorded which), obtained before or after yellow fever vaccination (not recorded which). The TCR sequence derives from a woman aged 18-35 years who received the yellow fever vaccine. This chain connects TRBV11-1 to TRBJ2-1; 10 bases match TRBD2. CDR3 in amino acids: CASSFSSGGYNEQFF. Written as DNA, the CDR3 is TGTGCCAGCAGCTTCTCTAGCGGGGGTTACAATGAGCAGTTCTTC.